The 27 T cell receptor beta chains given below trace back to one sample, sequenced in a study of control samples from healthy donors and cancer patients. The table came from immunoSEQ multiplex PCR; TCRdb's copy has only in-frame clones and leaves some out. The table has about 190,000 clones, approximately 92% seen once; the top ten hold more than 1.1%. Source material: blood. The receptors were sampled from a man younger than 30 in good health.

As DNA, the CDR3 is TGTGCCAGTTCTCAGGGTTACGGCTACACCTTC. Translated, it gives CASSQGYGYTF. The rearrangement uses TRBV14 and TRBJ1-2; D possibly corresponds to TRBD1 (5 bases). CDR1 and CDR2 (germline): SGHDN, FVKESK. The V end lost 9 bases, the J end lost 8 bases, and 13 bases lay between the germline ends. The CDR3 covers 11 residues.

The V call is TRBV6-5, the J call TRBJ2-1; the D gene is possibly TRBD2 (6 bases). The CDR3 totals 15 residues. Germline V gives CDR1 MNHEY, CDR2 SVGAGI. Trimming stripped 0 bases from V and 6 bases from J, with 12 bases between. The CDR3 is CASSYSGLFGNEQFF. The CDR3 nucleotides read TGTGCCAGCAGTTACTCGGGACTTTTTGGCAATGAGCAGTTCTTC.

This chain links TRBV5-6 with TRBJ1-4; D is unclear. V lost 4 bases, J lost 5 bases, and 12 bases lay in between. Germline lookup yields CDR1 SGHDT and CDR2 YYEEEE. The CDR3 spans 14 residues. The CDR3 nucleotides are TGTGCCAGCAGCGACATAAATTCCAATGAAAAACTGTTTTTT. Protein sequence: CASSDINSNEKLFF.

The J gene is TRBJ2-3, the V gene TRBV6-4; TRBD2 is a possible D gene (7 bases). Per germline, CDR1 MRHNA and CDR2 SNTAGT. CDR3 length: 14 residues. The V end lost 6 bases, the J end lost 3 bases, and 13 bases lay between the germline ends. This chain's CDR3 is CASSYREGTDTQYF. CDR3 nucleotide sequence: TGTGCCAGCAGCTACAGGGAGGGGACAGATACGCAGTATTTT.

The gene calls are TRBV30 and TRBJ2-2; TRBD1 matches 8 bases. Trimming cost V 3 bases and J 3 bases; bases outside gene matches: 3. Germline V gene data show CDR1 as GTSNPN and CDR2 as SVGIG (reference sequence). The length of the CDR3 is 14 residues. The CDR3 coding sequence is TGTGCCTGGAGAAGGACAGGGTACACCGGGGAGCTGTTTTTT. This gives the protein CAWRRTGYTGELFF.

The chain uses TRBV9 and TRBJ1-6, with D tentatively TRBD1 (6 bases). The CDR3 covers 15 residues. Trimming left V 0 bases short and J 9 bases short, with 13 bases between. CDR1 is SGDLS and CDR2 is YYNGEE in the germline V gene. The CDR3 sequence: CASSVDGGLGSPLHF. The DNA of the CDR3 is TGTGCCAGCAGCGTAGATGGGGGGCTGGGTTCACCCCTCCACTTT.

This rearrangement joins TRBV7-8 to TRBJ1-5; D is unresolved. The CDR3 runs 14 residues. The V gene lost 2 bases and the J gene lost 3 bases, with 8 bases spanning the gap. CDR1 is SGHVS, CDR2 FQNEAQ, per germline. The DNA of the CDR3 is TGTGCCAGCAGCTTATACTCGATCAATCAGCCCCAGCATTTT. This gives the protein CASSLYSINQPQHF.

The chain combines TRBV27 with TRBJ1-2; D uncertain. The CDR3 runs 13 residues. Germline CDR1 reads MNHEY; CDR2 reads SMNVEV (reference sequence). The V end was cut by 4 bases, the J end by 4 bases, with 10 bases between. CDR3: CASSSGRGYGYTF. DNA for the CDR3: TGTGCCAGCAGTTCCGGTAGAGGCTATGGCTACACCTTC.

The count of this clone is one. J is TRBJ2-1 and V is TRBV24-1, with D maybe TRBD2 (5 bases). CDR1 is KGHDR, CDR2 SFDVKD, per germline. V was clipped by 3 bases and J by 6 bases, with 14 bases between them. The CDR3 contains 15 residues. The CDR3 sequence is CATSDPREAGNEQFF. The CDR3, as DNA: TGTGCCACCAGTGATCCACGTGAGGCGGGCAATGAGCAGTTCTTC.

The chain links TRBV4-1 to TRBJ1-1, with D possibly matching TRBD1 (6 bases). CDR3 size: 15 residues. Germline-derived CDR1 and CDR2 are MGHRA and YSYEKL. V was shortened by 0 bases and J by 0 bases, with 8 bases between the two germline ends. CDR3 DNA sequence: TGCGCCAGCAGCCAAGAGGACAGTTTGAACACTGAAGCTTTCTTT. Amino acids: CASSQEDSLNTEAFF.

This clone has a handful of counts. The chain is built from TRBV18 and TRBJ2-7, with a weak D call TRBD1 (6 bases). CDR3 length equals 15 residues. The germline gives CDR1 KGHSH, CDR2 LQKENI. V lost 1 base, J lost 3 bases, and 13 bases lay in between. The CDR3 loop reads CASSPQRTAHYEQYF. CDR3 coding DNA: TGTGCCAGCTCACCACAAAGGACAGCACACTACGAGCAGTACTTC. Full variable domain (remainder filled in from reference TRBV18 and TRBJ2-7): NAGVMQNPRHLVRRRGQEARLRCSPMKGHSHVYWYRQLPEEGLKFMVYLQKENIIDESGMPKERFSAEFPKEGPSILRIQQVVRGDSAAYFCASSPQRTAHYEQYFGPGTRLTVT.

The chain has TRBV2 and TRBJ1-5; no clear D. The CDR3 is made up of 12 amino acids. Germline assignment: CDR1 SNHLY and CDR2 FYNNEI. V was pared by 7 bases and J by 2 bases, with 6 bases between. Here the CDR3 reads CASKKGNQPQHF. The CDR3 DNA is TGTGCCAGCAAGAAAGGCAATCAGCCCCAGCATTTT.

V gene TRBV7-2 combines with J gene TRBJ2-2; D is perhaps TRBD2 (6 bases). Germline V CDR1 and CDR2: SGHTA, FQGNSA. V was shortened by 2 bases and J by 6 bases, with 13 bases between the two germline ends. This CDR3 comprises 15 residues. The CDR3 region is CASSLNPTSPGELFF. The CDR3 nucleotides are TGTGCCAGCAGCTTAAACCCGACTAGTCCCGGGGAGCTGTTTTTT. The variable domain in full, completed from reference TRBV7-2 and TRBJ2-2, reads GAGVSQSPSNKVTEKGKDVELRCDPISGHTALYWYRQSLGQGLEFLIYFQGNSAPDKSGLPSDRFSAERTGGSVSTLTIQRTQQEDSAVYLCASSLNPTSPGELFFGEGSRLTVL.

This clone is a singleton in its sample. The chain is built from TRBV11-2 and TRBJ1-6, with no clear D. Trimming removed 0 bases from V and 0 bases from J, with 9 bases in between. CDR1 is SGHAT and CDR2 is FQNNGV in the germline V gene. This CDR3 contains 17 residues. The CDR3, as DNA: TGTGCCAGCAGCTTAGATCGAACGAGCTCCTATAATTCACCCCTCCACTTT. Translating it yields CASSLDRTSSYNSPLHF.

The chain combines TRBV5-6 with TRBJ2-1; D possibly corresponds to TRBD1 (5 bases). Germline V gene sequence: CDR1 SGHDT, CDR2 YYEEEE. This CDR3 region has 13 residues. V dropped 2 bases and J dropped 4 bases, with 7 bases sitting between them. In DNA, the CDR3 is TGTGCCAGCAGCTTAGGACAATACAATGAGCAGTTCTTC. This gives the protein CASSLGQYNEQFF.

V and J are TRBV6-5 and TRBJ1-2; 8 bases align to TRBD1. The CDR3 spans 13 residues. The trim removed 6 bases at V and 8 bases at J, leaving 8 bases unmatched. Germline loops: CDR1 MNHEY, CDR2 SVGAGI. The CDR3 protein is CASRPDRGGGYTF. The CDR3, as DNA: TGTGCCAGCAGGCCTGACAGGGGAGGAGGCTACACCTTC.

The V gene is TRBV10-2, the J gene TRBJ2-3; 15 bases fit TRBD2. The CDR3 consists of 14 residues. Germline CDR1 is WSHSY and CDR2 is SAAADI. Trimming at V came to 9 bases and at J to 4 bases, leaving 2 bases not matched to a gene. DNA for the CDR3: TGCGCCAGTAGGACTAGCGGGGGGGCAGATACGCAGTATTTT. It encodes CASRTSGGADTQYF.

On this clone itself: This sample also contains other DNA sequences that code for the same CDR3. The gene calls are TRBV29-1 and TRBJ2-7, with 8 positions matching TRBD1. The germline gives CDR1 SQVTM, CDR2 ANQGSEA. J lost 3 bases, V lost 6 bases, and 4 bases had no gene match. CDR3 size: 12 residues. This CDR3 reads CSVTRGLYEQYF. The CDR3, as DNA: TGCAGCGTCACCAGGGGGCTCTACGAGCAGTACTTC.

The chain recombines TRBV30 with TRBJ1-6, with D unresolved. V was clipped by 7 bases and J by 10 bases, with 17 bases between them. This CDR3 has 13 residues. The germline CDR1 and CDR2 sequences are GTSNPN and SVGIG (reference sequence). The CDR3 protein is CAYRSEVPSPLHF. The CDR3 DNA reads TGTGCCTACCGGAGTGAAGTGCCCTCACCCCTCCACTTT.

The V gene is TRBV18, the J gene TRBJ2-1; D is undetermined. The V end lost 0 bases, the J end lost 9 bases, and 12 bases lay between the germline ends. This CDR3 spans 14 amino acids. Per germline, CDR1 KGHSH and CDR2 LQKENI. The CDR3: CASSPPTDAGEQFF. The CDR3 DNA reads TGTGCCAGCTCACCACCTACAGATGCAGGTGAGCAGTTCTTC.

The CDR3 here is CASSLEIAGVYEQYF. The CDR3 nucleotides are TGTGCCAGCAGCTTAGAAATAGCGGGGGTGTACGAGCAGTACTTC. The V and J genes are TRBV7-2 and TRBJ2-7, with TRBD2 matching over 9 bases. Germline V gene data show CDR1 as SGHTA and CDR2 as FQGNSA. This CDR3 region has 15 residues. V shed 1 base, J shed 4 bases, and the junction held 5 bases outside the gene matches.

The V gene is TRBV2, the J gene TRBJ1-3; D call uncertain. Germline V gene lookup returns CDR1 SNHLY and CDR2 FYNNEI. The V end lost 8 bases, the J end lost 4 bases, and 12 bases lay between the germline ends. The CDR3 totals 13 residues. The CDR3: CASRGLPGNTIYF. CDR3 nucleotides: TGTGCCAGCCGAGGCCTCCCGGGAAACACCATATATTTT.

The chain joins TRBV20-1 to TRBJ2-1; no clear D. With 3 bases removed from V and 2 bases from J, the gap between germline ends came to 14 bases. The CDR3 has 15 amino acids. In germline, CDR1 is DFQATT, CDR2 SNEGSKA (reference sequence). DNA for the CDR3: TGCAGTGCTAGTATGAACGGGTCCCCCTACAATGAGCAGTTCTTC. This encodes CSASMNGSPYNEQFF.

V and J are TRBV18 and TRBJ1-6; TRBD1 might be the D (5 bases). The CDR3 is made up of 13 amino acids. The V gene's germline CDR1 is KGHSH and CDR2 LQKENI. Trimming removed 4 bases at V and 9 bases at J, with 10 bases between. CDR3 sequence reads: CASSLSGTSPLHF. The CDR3 nucleotides are TGTGCCAGCTCACTTTCCGGGACTTCACCCCTCCACTTT. The full variable domain, rest sourced from reference TRBV18 and TRBJ1-6, is NAGVMQNPRHLVRRRGQEARLRCSPMKGHSHVYWYRQLPEEGLKFMVYLQKENIIDESGMPKERFSAEFPKEGPSILRIQQVVRGDSAAYFCASSLSGTSPLHFGNGTRLTVT.

The chain carries TRBV5-1 and TRBJ2-3; tentatively, D is TRBD1 (6 bases). Germline V gene data show CDR1 as SGHRS and CDR2 as YFSETQ. V lost 0 bases and J lost 2, with 13 bases in between. The CDR3 length is 16 residues. This CDR3 is CASSLDGGAITDTQYF. The CDR3 nucleotides read TGCGCCAGCAGCTTGGATGGGGGCGCAATCACAGATACGCAGTATTTT.

The genes are TRBV7-2 and TRBJ1-1, with D maybe TRBD1 (5 bases). The germline V and J ends were trimmed by 3 bases and 11 bases, with 16 bases remaining between them. The germline CDR1 and CDR2 sequences are SGHTA and FQGNSA. This CDR3 has 13 residues. The CDR3, as DNA: TGTGCCAGCAGCTTCACGGGGACTAAGGAGGCTTTCTTT. Protein: CASSFTGTKEAFF.

This chain's CDR3 is CASSPGLAGGGNEQFF. Here the CDR3 DNA reads TGTGCCAGCTCACCCGGACTAGCGGGGGGGGGCAATGAGCAGTTCTTC. This chain links TRBV18 with TRBJ2-1, with 15 positions matching TRBD2. Trimming at V came to 3 bases and at J to 6 bases, leaving 3 bases not matched to a gene. Germline lookup yields CDR1 KGHSH and CDR2 LQKENI. The CDR3 has 16 amino acids.